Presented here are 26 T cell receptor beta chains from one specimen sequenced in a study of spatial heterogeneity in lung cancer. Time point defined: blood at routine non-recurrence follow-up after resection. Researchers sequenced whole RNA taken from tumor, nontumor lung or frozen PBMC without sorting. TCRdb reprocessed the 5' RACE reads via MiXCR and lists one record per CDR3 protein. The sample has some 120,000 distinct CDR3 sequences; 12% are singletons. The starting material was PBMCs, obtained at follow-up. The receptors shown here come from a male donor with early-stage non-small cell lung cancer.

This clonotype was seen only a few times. CDR3 sequence (DNA): TGTGCCAGCAGTTTTAATTTAGGGATGGCTTTCTTT. It specifies CASSFNLGMAFF. This chain uses TRBV12-3 or TRBV12-4 with TRBJ1-1; no firm D call. This CDR3 has 12 residues. Trimming removed 3 bases from V and 11 bases from J, with 13 bases in between.

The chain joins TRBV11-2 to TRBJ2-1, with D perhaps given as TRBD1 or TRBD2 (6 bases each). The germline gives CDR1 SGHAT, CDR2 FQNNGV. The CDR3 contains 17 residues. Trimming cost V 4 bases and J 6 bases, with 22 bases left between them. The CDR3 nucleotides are TGTGCCAGCAGCTCAATTGGGTCCGGGGGCCGGGGCAATGAGCAGTTCTTC. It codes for CASSSIGSGGRGNEQFF.

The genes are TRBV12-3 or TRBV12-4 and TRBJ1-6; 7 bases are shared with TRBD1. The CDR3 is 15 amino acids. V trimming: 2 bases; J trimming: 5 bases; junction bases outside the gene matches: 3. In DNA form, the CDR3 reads TGTGCCAGCAGTTTACAGGGGGGACATAATTCACCCCTCCACTTT. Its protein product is CASSLQGGHNSPLHF.

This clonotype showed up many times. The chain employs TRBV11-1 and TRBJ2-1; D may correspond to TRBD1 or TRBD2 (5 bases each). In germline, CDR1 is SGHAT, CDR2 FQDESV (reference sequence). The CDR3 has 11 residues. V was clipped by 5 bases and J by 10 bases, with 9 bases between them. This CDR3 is CASSPGPEQFF. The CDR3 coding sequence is TGTGCCAGCAGCCCGGGGCCGGAGCAGTTCTTC.

CDR3 residues: CASRSGVQETQYF. The CDR3 DNA is TGCGCCAGCAGGTCAGGTGTCCAAGAGACCCAGTACTTC. The chain is built from TRBV4-1 and TRBJ2-5; D is uncertain. The CDR3 has 13 residues. The germline CDR1 and CDR2 sequences are MGHRA and YSYEKL. V was shortened by 6 bases and J by 1 base, with 9 bases between the two germline ends.

For the CDR3, the DNA is TGTGCCAGCAGCCAAGATTTCGGGACAGGGGAGACACCCCTCCACTTT. The encoded protein is CASSQDFGTGETPLHF. The chain has TRBV3-1 and TRBJ1-6; TRBD1 aligns across 10 bases. Germline CDR1 reads LGHDT; CDR2 reads YNNKEL (reference sequence). CDR3 length equals 16 residues. V lost 0 bases and J lost 11; bases outside the gene matches: 7.

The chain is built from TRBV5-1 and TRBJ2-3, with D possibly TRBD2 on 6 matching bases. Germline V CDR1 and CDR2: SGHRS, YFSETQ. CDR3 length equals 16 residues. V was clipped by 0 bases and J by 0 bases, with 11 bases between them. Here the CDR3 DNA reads TGCGCCAGCAGCTTGGTAATTAGCGGAAGCACAGATACGCAGTATTTT. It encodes CASSLVISGSTDTQYF.

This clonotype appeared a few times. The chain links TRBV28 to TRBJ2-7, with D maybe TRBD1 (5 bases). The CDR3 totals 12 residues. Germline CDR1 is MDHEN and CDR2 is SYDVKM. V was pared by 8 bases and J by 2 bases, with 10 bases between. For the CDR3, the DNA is TGTGCCAGCGGCCAGGGTCCCTACGAGCAGTACTTC. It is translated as CASGQGPYEQYF.

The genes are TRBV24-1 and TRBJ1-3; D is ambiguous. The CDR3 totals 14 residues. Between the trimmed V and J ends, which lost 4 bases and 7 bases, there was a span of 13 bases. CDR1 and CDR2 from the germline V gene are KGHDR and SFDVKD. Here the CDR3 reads CATSDRSGANTIYF. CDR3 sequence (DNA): TGTGCCACCAGTGACCGTTCTGGAGCGAACACCATATATTTT.

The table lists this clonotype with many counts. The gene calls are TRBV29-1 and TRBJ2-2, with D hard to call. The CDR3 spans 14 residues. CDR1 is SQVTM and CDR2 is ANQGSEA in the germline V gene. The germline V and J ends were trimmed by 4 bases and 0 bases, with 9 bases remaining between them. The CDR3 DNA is TGCAGCGTTGGTCGGGCCTCGAACACCGGGGAGCTGTTTTTT. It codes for CSVGRASNTGELFF.

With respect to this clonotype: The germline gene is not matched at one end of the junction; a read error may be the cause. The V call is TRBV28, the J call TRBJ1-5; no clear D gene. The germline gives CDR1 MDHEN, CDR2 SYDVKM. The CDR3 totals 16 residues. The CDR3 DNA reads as TGTGCCAACAGTTCCCGGTTAGGAGGAAATAATCAGCCCCAGCATTTT. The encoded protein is CANSSRLGGNNQPQHF.

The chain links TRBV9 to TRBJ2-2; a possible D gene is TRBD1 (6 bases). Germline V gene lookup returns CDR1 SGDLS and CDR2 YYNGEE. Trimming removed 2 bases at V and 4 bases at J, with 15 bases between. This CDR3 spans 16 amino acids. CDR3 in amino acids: CASSVNTGYSTGELFF. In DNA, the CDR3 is TGTGCCAGCAGCGTTAACACAGGGTATTCCACCGGGGAGCTGTTTTTT. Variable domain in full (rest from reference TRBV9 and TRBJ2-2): DSGVTQTPKHLITATGQRVTLRCSPRSGDLSVYWYQQSLDQGLQFLIQYYNGEERAKGNILERFSAQQFPDLHSELNLSSLELGDSALYFCASSVNTGYSTGELFFGEGSRLTVL.

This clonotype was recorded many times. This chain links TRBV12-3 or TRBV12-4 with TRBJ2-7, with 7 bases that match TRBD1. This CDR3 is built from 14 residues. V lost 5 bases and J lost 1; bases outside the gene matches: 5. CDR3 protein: CASSLGDRSYEQYF. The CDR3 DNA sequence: TGTGCCAGCAGTCTAGGGGACAGATCCTACGAGCAGTACTTC.

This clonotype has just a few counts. The CDR3 nucleotides are TGTGCCAGCAGTTTTGGACAGGTGGGCAATCAGCCCCAGCATTTT. It encodes CASSFGQVGNQPQHF. The chain has TRBV7-2 and TRBJ1-5, with 7 bases matching TRBD1. The junction had 7 bases not matched to a gene; V was cut back by 6 bases and J by 2 bases. CDR1 is SGHTA and CDR2 is FQGNSA in the germline V gene. This CDR3 comprises 15 residues.

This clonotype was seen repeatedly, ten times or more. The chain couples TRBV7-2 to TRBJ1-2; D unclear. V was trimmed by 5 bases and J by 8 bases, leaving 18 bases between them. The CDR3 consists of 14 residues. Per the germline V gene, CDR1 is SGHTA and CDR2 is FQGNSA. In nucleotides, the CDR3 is TGTGCCAGCAGCCAAAGAACCGGGAGGGTCGGCTACACCTTC. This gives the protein CASSQRTGRVGYTF.

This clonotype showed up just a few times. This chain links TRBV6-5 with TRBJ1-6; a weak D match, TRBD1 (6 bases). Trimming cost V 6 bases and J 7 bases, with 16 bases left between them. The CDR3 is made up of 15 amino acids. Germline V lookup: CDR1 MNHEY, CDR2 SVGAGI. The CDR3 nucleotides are TGTGCCAGCAGGCCTCGGGGGGCGCGGAATTCACCCCTCCACTTT. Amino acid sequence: CASRPRGARNSPLHF.

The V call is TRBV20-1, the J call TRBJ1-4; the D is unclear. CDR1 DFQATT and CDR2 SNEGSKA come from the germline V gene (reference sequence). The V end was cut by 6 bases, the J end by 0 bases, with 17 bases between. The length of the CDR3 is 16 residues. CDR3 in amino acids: CSAPPLESATNEKLFF. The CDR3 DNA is TGCAGTGCGCCGCCTTTGGAGAGCGCAACTAATGAAAAACTGTTTTTT.

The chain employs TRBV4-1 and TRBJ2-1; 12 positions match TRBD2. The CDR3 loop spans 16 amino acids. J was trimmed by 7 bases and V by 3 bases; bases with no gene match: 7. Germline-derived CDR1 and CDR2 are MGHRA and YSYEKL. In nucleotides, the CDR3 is TGCGCCAGCAGCCAGCTAGCGGGGGGGCTTGATAATGAGCAGTTCTTC. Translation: CASSQLAGGLDNEQFF.

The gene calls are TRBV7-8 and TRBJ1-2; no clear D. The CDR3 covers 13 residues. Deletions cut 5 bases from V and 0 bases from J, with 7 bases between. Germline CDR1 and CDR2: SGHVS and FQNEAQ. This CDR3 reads CASSLHANYGYTF. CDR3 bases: TGTGCCAGCAGCCTACACGCTAACTATGGCTACACCTTC.

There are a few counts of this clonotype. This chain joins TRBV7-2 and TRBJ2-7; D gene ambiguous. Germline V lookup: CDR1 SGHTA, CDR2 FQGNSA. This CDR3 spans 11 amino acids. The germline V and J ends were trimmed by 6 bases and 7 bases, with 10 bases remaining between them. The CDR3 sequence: CASSRLGEQYF. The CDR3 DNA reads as TGTGCCAGCAGTCGCCTAGGGGAGCAGTACTTC. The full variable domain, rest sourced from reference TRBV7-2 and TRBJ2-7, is GAGVSQSPSNKVTEKGKDVELRCDPISGHTALYWYRQSLGQGLEFLIYFQGNSAPDKSGLPSDRFSAERTGGSVSTLTIQRTQQEDSAVYLCASSRLGEQYFGPGTRLTVT.

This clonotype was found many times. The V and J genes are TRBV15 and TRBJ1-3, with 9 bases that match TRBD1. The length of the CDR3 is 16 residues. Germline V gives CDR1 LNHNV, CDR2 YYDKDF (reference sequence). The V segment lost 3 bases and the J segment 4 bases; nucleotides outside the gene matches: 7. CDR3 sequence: CATSSLGDRAGNTIYF. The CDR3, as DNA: TGTGCCACCAGCAGCCTAGGGGACAGGGCCGGAAACACCATATATTTT.

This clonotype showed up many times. The CDR3 region is CASSWGGTQYF. DNA of the CDR3: TGCGCCAGCAGCTGGGGGGGAACCCAGTACTTC. The chain combines TRBV5-1 with TRBJ2-5; 7 bases fit TRBD2. This CDR3 is built from 11 residues. Germline assignment: CDR1 SGHRS and CDR2 YFSETQ. Trimming cost V 3 bases and J 8 bases; bases outside gene matches: 1.

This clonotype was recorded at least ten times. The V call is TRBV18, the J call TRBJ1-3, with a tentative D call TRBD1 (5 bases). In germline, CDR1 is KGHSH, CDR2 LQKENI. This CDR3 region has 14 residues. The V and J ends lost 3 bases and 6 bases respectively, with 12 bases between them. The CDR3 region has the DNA TGTGCCAGCTCACCGTCGACAGCCCAAAACACCATATATTTT. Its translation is CASSPSTAQNTIYF.

As DNA, the CDR3 is TGTGCCAGCAGCTTAGAGTTACAAGAGACCCAGTACTTC. It specifies CASSLELQETQYF. This chain connects TRBV11-2 to TRBJ2-5; D remains ambiguous. The CDR3 is 13 residues long. CDR1 SGHAT and CDR2 FQNNGV come from the germline V gene. The ends were cut back, 0 bases at V and 2 bases at J, with 4 bases in the middle.

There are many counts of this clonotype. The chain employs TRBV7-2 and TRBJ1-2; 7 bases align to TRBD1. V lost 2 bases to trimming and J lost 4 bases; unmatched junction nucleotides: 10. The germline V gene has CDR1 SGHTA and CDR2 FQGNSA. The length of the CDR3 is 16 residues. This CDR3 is CASSLQVTDRVYGYTF. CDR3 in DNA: TGTGCCAGCAGCTTACAAGTGACAGACAGGGTCTATGGCTACACCTTC.

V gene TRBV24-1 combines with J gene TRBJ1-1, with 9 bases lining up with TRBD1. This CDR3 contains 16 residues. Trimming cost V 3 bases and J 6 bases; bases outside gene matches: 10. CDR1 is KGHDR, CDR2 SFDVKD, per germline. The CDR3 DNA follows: TGTGCCACCAGTGATGGCGGGACAGGGTATCATGCTGAAGCTTTCTTT. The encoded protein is CATSDGGTGYHAEAFF.